The clone carrying this TCR beta chain was detected a few times. Its cognate antigen is unknown. The sample comes from a study of cytomegalovirus exposure and HLA in healthy donors. Study-level information: A prior study identified roughly 110 million unique TCR beta sequences from roughly 170 million T cells. Early on, a data release was issued that held roughly 86 million unique TCRs from HLA-typed donors.

This CDR3 spans 14 amino acids. Germline loops: CDR1 SGHRS, CDR2 YFSETQ. Germline trimming cut 5 bases from V and 8 bases from J; bases unmatched to any gene: 9. Findings of the study overall: Presence/absence analyses took donor sequencing depth as roughly uniform. What a later analysis showed was that several of the most significant clusters appeared linked to common viral pathogens.

Primers: 60 Vbeta forward and 13 Jbeta reverse. The method was immunoSEQ multiplex PCR; TCRdb's version includes in-frame clones alone and lacks a portion of them. The sample carries under 200,000 clones, 70% to 80% recorded once. The chain uses TRBV5-1 and TRBJ1-4, with 7 nucleotides matching TRBD1. Sequencing was carried out using PBMCs. The receptor's source is a woman aged 40 to 50 in good health and CMV-seronegative. CDR3 sequence reads: CASSEAGGNEKLFF. DNA of the CDR3: TGCGCCAGCAGTGAGGCAGGGGGGAACGAAAAACTGTTTTTT. Drawing the rest from reference TRBV5-1 and TRBJ1-4, the complete variable domain is KAGVTQTPRYLIKTRGQQVTLSCSPISGHRSVSWYQQTPGQGLQFLFEYFSETQRNKGNFPGRFSGRQFSNSRSEMNVSTLELGDSALYLCASSEAGGNEKLFFGSGTQLSVL.